Sequencing of this TCR beta chain was carried out in a study of cytomegalovirus exposure and HLA in healthy donors. To note about this clone: Its antigen remains unidentified.

The donors were members of the validation cohort comprising over a hundred subjects, separate from the approximately 700-subject first cohort. Clones were sequenced by immunoSEQ multiplex PCR, and TCRdb holds only the in-frame ones, with some missing. Found here are 130,000 or so clones, more than 75% of them singletons; the top ten hold 2% to 2.5%. Regarding the study as a whole: The study labeled 150 to 200 TCR beta chains cytomegalovirus-associated.

Germline V lookup: CDR1 MNHEY, CDR2 SMNVEV (reference sequence). The germline V and J ends were trimmed by 4 bases and 4 bases, with 12 bases remaining between them. The CDR3 totals 14 residues. The V and J genes are TRBV27 and TRBJ2-3; D might be TRBD1 (7 bases). This clonotype was obtained from a woman in her 30s in good health and CMV-seronegative. Material for sequencing was PBMCs. The CDR3 bases are TGTGCCAGCAGTTGGAGGGGGCCTGCAGATACGCAGTATTTT. Protein: CASSWRGPADTQYF.